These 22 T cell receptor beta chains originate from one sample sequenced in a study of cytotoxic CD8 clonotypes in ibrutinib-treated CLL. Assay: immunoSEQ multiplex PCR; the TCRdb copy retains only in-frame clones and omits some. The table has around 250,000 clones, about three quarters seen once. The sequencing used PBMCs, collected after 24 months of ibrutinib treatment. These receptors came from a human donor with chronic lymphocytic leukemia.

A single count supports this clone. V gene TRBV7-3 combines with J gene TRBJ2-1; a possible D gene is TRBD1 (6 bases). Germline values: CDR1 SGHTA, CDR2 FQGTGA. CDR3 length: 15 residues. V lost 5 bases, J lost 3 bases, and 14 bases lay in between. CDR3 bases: TGTGCCAGCAGCCCAGGGGTGGGAGTCTACAATGAGCAGTTCTTC. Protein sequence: CASSPGVGVYNEQFF.

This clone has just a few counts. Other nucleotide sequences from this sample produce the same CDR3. The CDR3 bases are TGTGCCAGCAGCTTAGGGAATCAGCCCCAGCATTTT. It encodes CASSLGNQPQHF. The genes are TRBV7-9 and TRBJ1-5; D gene ambiguous. This CDR3 comprises 12 residues. Trimming cost V 1 base and J 4 bases, with 2 bases left between them. Germline lookup yields CDR1 SEHNR and CDR2 FQNEAQ (reference sequence).

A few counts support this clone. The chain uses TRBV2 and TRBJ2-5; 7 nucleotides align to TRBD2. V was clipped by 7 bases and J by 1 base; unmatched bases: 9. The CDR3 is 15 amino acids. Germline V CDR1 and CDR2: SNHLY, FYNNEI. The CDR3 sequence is CASTQAGIIQETQYF. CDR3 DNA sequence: TGTGCCAGCACCCAAGCGGGAATTATCCAAGAGACCCAGTACTTC.

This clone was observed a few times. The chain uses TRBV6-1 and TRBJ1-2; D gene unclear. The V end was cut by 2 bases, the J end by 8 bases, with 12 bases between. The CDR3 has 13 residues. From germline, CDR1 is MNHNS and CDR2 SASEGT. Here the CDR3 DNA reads TGTGCCAGCAGTGAAAGGCCGTCCGAGGGCTACACCTTC. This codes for CASSERPSEGYTF.

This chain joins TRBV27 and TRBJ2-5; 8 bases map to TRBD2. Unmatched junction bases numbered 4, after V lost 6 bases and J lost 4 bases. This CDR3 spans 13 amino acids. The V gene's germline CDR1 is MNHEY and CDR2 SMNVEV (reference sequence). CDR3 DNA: TGTGCCAGCAGCCTCACTAGCGGAGAGACCCAGTACTTC. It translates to CASSLTSGETQYF.

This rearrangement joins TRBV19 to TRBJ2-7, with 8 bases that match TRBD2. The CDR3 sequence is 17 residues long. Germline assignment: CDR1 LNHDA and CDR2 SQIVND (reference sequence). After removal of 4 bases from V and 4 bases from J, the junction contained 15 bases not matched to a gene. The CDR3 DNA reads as TGTGCCAGTAGTACCCTATCTGACAGCGGGAGATGGTACGAGCAGTACTTC. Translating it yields CASSTLSDSGRWYEQYF.

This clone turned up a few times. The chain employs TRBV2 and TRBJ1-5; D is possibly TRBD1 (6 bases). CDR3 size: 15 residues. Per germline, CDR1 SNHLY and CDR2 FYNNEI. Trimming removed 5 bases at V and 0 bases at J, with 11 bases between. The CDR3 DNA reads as TGTGCCAGCAGTCTACAGGGAAATAGCAATCAGCCCCAGCATTTT. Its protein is CASSLQGNSNQPQHF.

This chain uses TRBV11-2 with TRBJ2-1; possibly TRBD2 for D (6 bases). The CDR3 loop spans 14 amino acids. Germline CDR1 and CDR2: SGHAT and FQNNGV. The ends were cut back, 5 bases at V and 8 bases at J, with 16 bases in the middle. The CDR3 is CASSLGLAVDEQFF. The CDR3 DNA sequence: TGTGCCAGCAGCCTGGGACTCGCGGTGGATGAGCAGTTCTTC.

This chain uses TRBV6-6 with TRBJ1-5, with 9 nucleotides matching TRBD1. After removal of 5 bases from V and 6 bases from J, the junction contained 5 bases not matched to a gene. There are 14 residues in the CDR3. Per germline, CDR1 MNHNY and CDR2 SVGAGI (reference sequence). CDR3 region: CASSPDRGRQPQHF. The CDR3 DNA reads TGTGCCAGCAGTCCGGACAGGGGACGTCAGCCCCAGCATTTT.

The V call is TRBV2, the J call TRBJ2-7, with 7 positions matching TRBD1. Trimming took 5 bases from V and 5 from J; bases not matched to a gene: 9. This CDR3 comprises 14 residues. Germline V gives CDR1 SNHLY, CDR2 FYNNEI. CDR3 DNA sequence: TGTGCCAGCAGTTCGGAGAGGGGGCGAGACGAGCAGTACTTC. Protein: CASSSERGRDEQYF. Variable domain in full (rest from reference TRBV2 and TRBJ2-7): EPEVTQTPSHQVTQMGQEVILRCVPISNHLYFYWYRQILGQKVEFLVSFYNNEISEKSEIFDDQFSVERPDGSNFTLKIRSTKLEDSAMYFCASSSERGRDEQYFGPGTRLTVT.

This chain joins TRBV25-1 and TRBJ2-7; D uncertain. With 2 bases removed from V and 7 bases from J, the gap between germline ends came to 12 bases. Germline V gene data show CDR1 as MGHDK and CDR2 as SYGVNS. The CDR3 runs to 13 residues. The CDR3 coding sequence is TGTGCCAGCAGTGAAAATCCGACCGCGGAGCAGTACTTC. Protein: CASSENPTAEQYF.

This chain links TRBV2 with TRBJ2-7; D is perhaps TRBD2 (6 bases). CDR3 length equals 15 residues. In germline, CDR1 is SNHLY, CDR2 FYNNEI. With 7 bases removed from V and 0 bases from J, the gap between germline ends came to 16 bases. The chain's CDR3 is CASTPNRGSSYEQYF. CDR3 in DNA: TGTGCCAGCACCCCCAATCGGGGGAGCTCCTACGAGCAGTACTTC.

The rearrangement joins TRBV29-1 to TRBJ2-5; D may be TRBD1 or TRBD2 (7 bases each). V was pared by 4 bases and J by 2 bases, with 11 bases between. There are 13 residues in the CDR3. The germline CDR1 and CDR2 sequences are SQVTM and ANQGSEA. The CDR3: CSVARGGQETQYF. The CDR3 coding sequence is TGCAGCGTTGCCAGGGGGGGACAAGAGACCCAGTACTTC.

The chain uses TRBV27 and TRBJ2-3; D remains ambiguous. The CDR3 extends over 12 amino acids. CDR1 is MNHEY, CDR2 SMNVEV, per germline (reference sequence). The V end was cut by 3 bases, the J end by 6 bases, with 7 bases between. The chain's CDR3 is CASSFTRDTQYF. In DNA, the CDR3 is TGTGCCAGCAGTTTCACCCGGGATACGCAGTATTTT.

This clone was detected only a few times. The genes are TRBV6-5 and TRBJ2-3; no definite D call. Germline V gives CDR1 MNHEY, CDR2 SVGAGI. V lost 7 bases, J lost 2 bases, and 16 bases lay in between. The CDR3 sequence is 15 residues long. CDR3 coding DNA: TGTGCCAGCACCTCCCTGGGTTTCGACACAGATACGCAGTATTTT. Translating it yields CASTSLGFDTDTQYF.

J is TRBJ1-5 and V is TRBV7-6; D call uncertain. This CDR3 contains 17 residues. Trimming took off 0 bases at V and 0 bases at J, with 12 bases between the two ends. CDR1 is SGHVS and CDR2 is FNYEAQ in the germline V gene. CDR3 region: CASSLAWRIISNQPQHF. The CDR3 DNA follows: TGTGCCAGCAGCTTAGCATGGAGGATAATTAGCAATCAGCCCCAGCATTTT.

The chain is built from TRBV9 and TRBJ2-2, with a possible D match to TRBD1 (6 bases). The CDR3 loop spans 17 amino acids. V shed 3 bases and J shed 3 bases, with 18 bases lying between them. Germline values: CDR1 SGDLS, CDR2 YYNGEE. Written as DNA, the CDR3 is TGTGCCAGCAGCGCGTCCACAGGGAACAGGTACACCGGGGAGCTGTTTTTT. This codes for CASSASTGNRYTGELFF.

Here the CDR3 reads CASSLDGAGATDTQYF. In DNA form, the CDR3 reads TGTGCCAGCAGCTTAGATGGGGCGGGAGCCACAGATACGCAGTATTTT. The V call is TRBV7-9, the J call TRBJ2-3; TRBD2 aligns across 7 bases. CDR3 length equals 16 residues. J was trimmed by 2 bases and V by 1 base; bases with no gene match: 6. Germline V gene data show CDR1 as SEHNR and CDR2 as FQNEAQ (reference sequence).

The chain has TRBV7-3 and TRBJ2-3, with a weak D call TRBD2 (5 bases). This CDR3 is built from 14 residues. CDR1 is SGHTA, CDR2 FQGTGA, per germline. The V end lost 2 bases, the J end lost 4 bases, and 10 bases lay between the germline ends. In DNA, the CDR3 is TGTGCCAGCAGCTTACGAGGGTTCGCAGATACGCAGTATTTT. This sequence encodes CASSLRGFADTQYF.

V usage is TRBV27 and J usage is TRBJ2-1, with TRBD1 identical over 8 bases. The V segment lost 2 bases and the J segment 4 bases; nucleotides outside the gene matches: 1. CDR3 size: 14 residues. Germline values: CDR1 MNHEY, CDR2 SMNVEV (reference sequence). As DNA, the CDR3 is TGTGCCAGCAGTTTAACAGGGGGATACAATGAGCAGTTCTTC. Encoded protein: CASSLTGGYNEQFF.

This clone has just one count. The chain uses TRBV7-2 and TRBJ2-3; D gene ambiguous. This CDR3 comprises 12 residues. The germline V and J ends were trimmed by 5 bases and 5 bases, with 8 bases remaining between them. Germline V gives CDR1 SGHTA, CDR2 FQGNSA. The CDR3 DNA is TGTGCCAGCAGCACAAGGTTAGATACGCAGTATTTT. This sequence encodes CASSTRLDTQYF.

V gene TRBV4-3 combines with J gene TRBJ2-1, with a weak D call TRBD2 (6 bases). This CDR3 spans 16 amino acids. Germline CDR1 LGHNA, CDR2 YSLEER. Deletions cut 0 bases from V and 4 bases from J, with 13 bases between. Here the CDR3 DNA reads TGCGCCAGCAGCCAAGAAGCCGGGAGTAGGTACAATGAGCAGTTCTTC. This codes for CASSQEAGSRYNEQFF.